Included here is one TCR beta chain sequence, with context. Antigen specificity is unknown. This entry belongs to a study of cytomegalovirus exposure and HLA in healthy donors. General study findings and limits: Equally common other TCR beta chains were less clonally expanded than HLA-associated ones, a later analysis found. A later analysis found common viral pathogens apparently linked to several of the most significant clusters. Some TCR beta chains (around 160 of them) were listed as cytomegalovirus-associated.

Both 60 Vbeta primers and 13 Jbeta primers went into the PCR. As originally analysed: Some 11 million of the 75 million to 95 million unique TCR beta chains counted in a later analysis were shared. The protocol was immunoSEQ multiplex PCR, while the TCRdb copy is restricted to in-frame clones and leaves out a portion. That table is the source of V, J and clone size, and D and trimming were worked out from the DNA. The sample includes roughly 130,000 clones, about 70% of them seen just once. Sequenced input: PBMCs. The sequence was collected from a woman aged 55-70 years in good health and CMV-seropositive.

CDR3 amino acids: CASSQGLTSYYNEQFF. CDR3 DNA: TGCGCCAGCAGCCAGGGACTAACCTCTTACTACAATGAGCAGTTCTTC. The chain is built from TRBV5-1 and TRBJ2-1; 7 bases match TRBD2. V lost 4 bases to trimming and J lost 3 bases; unmatched junction nucleotides: 10. CDR1 is SGHRS and CDR2 is YFSETQ in the germline V gene. This CDR3 is 16 amino acids long.